This T cell receptor beta chain was sequenced for a study of brain T cells in children with intractable seizures. The study's findings and limits: HCMV serostatus was not known, and viral specificity came from CDR3 similarity only. Pre-surgery blood may have been undersampled, hiding some clones.

As to this clone: Its antigen is not identified.

The time point denotes: blood from clinic visit 5 months post-surgery; TSC patient then seizure free. The sequenced cases were selected for having the highest brain T cell transcript signatures. The CDR3 extends over 16 amino acids. With 3 bases removed from V and 3 bases from J, the gap between germline ends came to 19 bases. Looked up from germline, CDR1 is SGHDT and CDR2 is YYEEEE. The protocol was immunoSEQ multiplex PCR, while the TCRdb copy is restricted to in-frame clones and leaves out a portion. There are 340,000 or so clones in the sample; about 93% occur only once, and about 6% lies in the top ten.

The sequence derives from a boy younger than two with tuberous sclerosis and intractable seizures. The chain carries TRBV5-6 and TRBJ2-7; possible D gene TRBD1, 6 bases. This material consisted of peripheral blood, taken approximately 5 months after surgery. The CDR3 sequence is CASSWKRTVKFYEQYF. The CDR3 nucleotides are TGTGCCAGCAGCTGGAAGCGGACAGTAAAATTCTACGAGCAGTACTTC.